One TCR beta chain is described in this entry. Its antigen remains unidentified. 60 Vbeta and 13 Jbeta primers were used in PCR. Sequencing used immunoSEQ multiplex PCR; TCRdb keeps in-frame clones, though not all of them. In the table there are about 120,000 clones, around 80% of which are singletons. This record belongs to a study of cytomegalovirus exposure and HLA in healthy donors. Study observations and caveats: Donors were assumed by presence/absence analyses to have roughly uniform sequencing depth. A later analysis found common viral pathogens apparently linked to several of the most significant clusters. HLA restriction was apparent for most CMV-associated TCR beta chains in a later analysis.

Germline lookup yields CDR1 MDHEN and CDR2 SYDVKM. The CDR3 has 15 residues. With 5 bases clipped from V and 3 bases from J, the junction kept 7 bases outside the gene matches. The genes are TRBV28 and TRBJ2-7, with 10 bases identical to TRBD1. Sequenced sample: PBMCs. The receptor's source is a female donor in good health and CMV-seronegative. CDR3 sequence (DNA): TGTGCCAGCAGTGGTAGACAGGGGGCTTTCTACGAGCAGTACTTC. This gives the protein CASSGRQGAFYEQYF.